The present TCR beta chain was sequenced within a study of blood T cell repertoires in COVID-19. At the level of the study: Italy, Spain and the United States were the sources of the convalescent and acute COVID-19 samples.

The length of the CDR3 is 14 residues. The V gene's germline CDR1 is LGHDT and CDR2 YNNKEL (reference sequence). Trimming pared 4 bases from V and 5 bases from J, leaving 14 bases between. Residents of approximately 25 US areas, aged about 18 to 95 years, made up the participants. Participants were placed into cohorts based on the clinical history they reported. Original data processing: Using reference gene primer amplification, nucleated cell counts were estimated. Some clones are missing from TCRdb's copy, which holds only in-frame ones; the method was immunoSEQ multiplex PCR. For V, J and clone size, that table is used; D and trimming come from the DNA. Found here are about 340,000 clones, 80% to 90% of them singletons; the top ten hold 4% to 5%.

This receptor was identified in a woman between 35 and 50 years old with acute COVID-19. Material: PBMCs or T cells enriched from blood (not recorded which). The V call is TRBV3-1 (or the pseudogene TRBV3-2), the J call TRBJ2-5, with D possibly matching TRBD2 (7 bases). The CDR3 DNA follows: TGTGCCAGCAGCCCCACGGGGGGCCGGGAGACCCAGTACTTC. Its protein product is CASSPTGGRETQYF.